This is a list of T cell receptor beta chains from one sample in a study of cytomegalovirus exposure and HLA in healthy donors. Repertoires were generated with immunoSEQ multiplex PCR, while TCRdb's copy carries only in-frame clones and drops some. The sample lists about 64,000 clones, roughly 95% occurring once. Sequencing used PBMCs. Every receptor here comes from a woman aged 18-29 years in good health and CMV-seropositive. Each CDR3 is given with its conserved first and last residue.

cdr3_length	v_call	j_call	cdr3_aa
15	TRBV28	TRBJ2-2	CASNWPGQGAGELFF
12	TRBV6-1	TRBJ1-3	CATRGGGNTIYF
16	TRBV6-1	TRBJ2-1	CASSESWTGVYNEQFF
16	TRBV10-3	TRBJ1-2	CAISESRGGSVYGYTF
14	TRBV27	TRBJ2-7	CASRPGQSAYEQYF
15	TRBV6-5	TRBJ2-2	CASSYSVGGTGELFF
14	TRBV10-3	TRBJ2-3	CAIHSEGSTDTQYF
16	TRBV7-9	TRBJ2-1	CASNPEVLEFYNEQFF
16	TRBV19	TRBJ1-4	CASNFRSGSTNEKLFF
15	TRBV28	TRBJ2-3	CASSLSGRPTDTQYF
14	TRBV2	TRBJ1-6	CATSWTGPNSPLHF
15	TRBV16	TRBJ1-2	CASISSRTGGYGYTF
16	TRBV7-9	TRBJ2-1	CASSRGRAGAYNEQFF
16	TRBV5-1	TRBJ2-5	CASSLAGRGGWETQYF
14	TRBV5-6	TRBJ1-2	CASSLESPHYGYTF
15	TRBV27	TRBJ2-5	CASSLSRGGRETQYF
17	TRBV10-1	TRBJ1-1	CVLKWETGVLQNTEAFF
13	TRBV9	TRBJ2-7	CASSSAGLREQYF
13	TRBV7-6	TRBJ2-1	CASSQGVSNEQFF
17	TRBV10-1	TRBJ1-6	CASPSPRGSNLNSPLHF
17	TRBV7-3	TRBJ2-1	CASSLFPGPGVHNEQFF
15	TRBV11-2	TRBJ1-2	CASSFAGPRNYGYTF
15	TRBV7-9	TRBJ2-7	CASSSGAQGGYEQYF
14	TRBV10-2	TRBJ2-7	CARRDSQTSYEQYF
13	TRBV27	TRBJ2-1	CASSLGGYNEQFF
13	TRBV27	TRBJ2-3	CASSTGSTDTQYF
15	TRBV6-6	TRBJ2-7	CASSYAPGQGRVQYF
15	TRBV28	TRBJ2-3	CASTPGGQGNFRQYF
17	TRBV5-1	TRBJ2-1	CASNTAGVGNSYNEQFF
15	TRBV7-8	TRBJ2-1	CASSFSGDTYNEQFF
15	TRBV6-4	TRBJ1-6	CASSVGSGDNSPLHF
16	TRBV6-6	TRBJ1-3	CASIFTGQDSGNTIYF
13	TRBV28	TRBJ1-2	CASSTPQGTGYTF
15	TRBV27	TRBJ1-2	CASSSWDRANYGYTF
13	TRBV27	TRBJ1-2	CASSPGTVYGYTF
14	TRBV25-1	TRBJ2-7	CASRGGQENYEQYF
14	TRBV27	TRBJ1-1	CASSFLGRGTEAFF
19	TRBV6-4	TRBJ2-6	CASSDFRQASITGANVLTF
14	TRBV5-6	TRBJ2-7	CASSFGFTDYEQYF
15	TRBV6-1	TRBJ1-1	CASILQGARSTEAFF
12	TRBV28	TRBJ1-1	CASQHMNTEAFF
15	TRBV4-3	TRBJ1-3	CASSQDQGWGNTIYF
14	TRBV5-1	TRBJ2-2	CASSRQAGTGELFF
14	TRBV28	TRBJ1-1	CASILRGANTEAFF
21	TRBV28	TRBJ2-6	CASREGRSGDFPSLGANVLTF
15	TRBV7-8	TRBJ1-5	CASSLGWASNQPQHF
19	TRBV2	TRBJ2-7	CASSERGRGRITPSYEQYF
14	TRBV19	TRBJ1-5	CASMGTGGGQPQHF
13	TRBV7-9	TRBJ2-5	CASSAGPTETQYF
12	TRBV5-4	TRBJ1-1	CASSFDEREAFF
15	TRBV4-1	TRBJ2-7	CASSRGAGSSYEQYF
16	TRBV6-6	TRBJ2-3	CASSYQGSGGAYTQYF
12	TRBV30	TRBJ2-3	CAWSVFIDTQYF